Listed below are T cell receptor beta chains from one sample, sequenced in a study of response to subunit inactivated influenza vaccine. TCRdb itself ran the RT-PCR reads through MiXCR, one entry per CDR3 protein. The sample consists of a few hundred thousand distinct CDR3 sequences, 14% of them appearing once. The sample consisted of PBMCs from blood, taken roughly 13 days after vaccination. These receptors were obtained from a man aged 45-60 years who received an inactivated influenza vaccine. CDR3s include the opening cysteine and the closing phenylalanine or tryptophan. Fields, in order: V gene, clone size, D gene, J gene, CDR3 length, CDR3 DNA, CDR3 protein. D genes are given only for firm matches. Clone size is stated in some rows and not others, as once, few, many or a class when expanded.

TRBV2	NA	TRBD1	TRBJ2-5	14	TGTGCCAGCAGCATGGACAGGAGCCAAGAGACCCAGTACTTC	CASSMDRSQETQYF
TRBV9	few	TRBD2	TRBJ2-5	20	TGTGCCAGCAGCGTAGAGGGGAGTAGCGGGATGGCGGGGGTACAAGAGACCCAGTACTTC	CASSVEGSSGMAGVQETQYF
TRBV5-1	NA	NA	TRBJ2-5	16	TGCGCCAGCAGCTTTAGGGCAGGGTCTTACCAAGAGACCCAGTACTTC	CASSFRAGSYQETQYF
TRBV6-1	NA	TRBD1	TRBJ2-3	15	TGTGCCAGTCGGGACAGCATATTTCGCACAGATACGCAGTATTTT	CASRDSIFRTDTQYF
TRBV18	few	NA	TRBJ2-2	17	TGTGCCAGCTCACCACCGTTCGGCAGTCCCAACACCGGGGAGCTGTTTTTT	CASSPPFGSPNTGELFF
TRBV27	NA	NA	TRBJ2-5	14	TGTGCCAGCAGTTGGGCAGGGGGACTGGAGACCCAGTACTTC	CASSWAGGLETQYF
TRBV5-1	NA	NA	TRBJ2-5	15	TGCGCCAGCAGCTTGGGAGCAGCGGAGGGAGAGACCCAGTACTTC	CASSLGAAEGETQYF
TRBV12-3/TRBV12-4	few	TRBD1	TRBJ2-7	11	TGTGCCAGCAGCCTACAGGGGAAGCAGTACTTC	CASSLQGKQYF
TRBV9	few	NA	TRBJ2-2	14	TGTGCCAGCAGCCAGGAACTAAACACCGGGGAGCTGTTTTTT	CASSQELNTGELFF
TRBV5-1	NA	TRBD2	TRBJ2-2	17	TGCGCCAGCAGCTTGCCAGCGGGGGGAACGAACACCGGGGAGCTGTTTTTT	CASSLPAGGTNTGELFF
TRBV24-1	few	TRBD2	TRBJ2-5	13	TGTGCCACCGGAACTAGCGGGAGAGAGACCCAGTACTTC	CATGTSGRETQYF
TRBV7-2	few	NA	TRBJ1-5	14	TGTGCCAGCAGCCCTGACATTGCCCCAACAGCCCAGCATTTT	CASSPDIAPTAQHF
TRBV9	few	NA	TRBJ2-1	14	TGTGCCAGCAGCAGGGTGAGCTCCTACAATGAGCAGTTCTTC	CASSRVSSYNEQFF
TRBV2	few	TRBD1	TRBJ1-1	14	TGTGCCAGCAGGGGGGACAGCTTGAACACTGAAGCTTTCTTT	CASRGDSLNTEAFF
TRBV7-9	NA	NA	TRBJ2-5	12	TGTGCCAGCGTCCGGACAGAAGAGAACCAGTACTTC	CASVRTEENQYF
TRBV3-1	few	NA	TRBJ2-7	15	TGTGCCAGCAGATCACACCTCGCGGGGTCCTACGAGCAGTACTTC	CASRSHLAGSYEQYF
TRBV12-3/TRBV12-4	NA	NA	TRBJ2-7	14	TGTGCCAGCAGTCCGGGGTACCTCTCCTACGAGCAGTACTTC	CASSPGYLSYEQYF
TRBV10-3	once	TRBD1	TRBJ2-5	15	TGTGCCATCAGTCCCGGGACAGGACAACAAGAGACCCAGTACTTC	CAISPGTGQQETQYF
TRBV6-1	few	NA	TRBJ2-3	14	TGTGCCAGCAGTCCCTTCCGGGACACAGATACGCAGTATTTT	CASSPFRDTDTQYF
TRBV12-3/TRBV12-4	NA	NA	TRBJ2-3	16	TGTGCCAGCAGTTTAGCGGGAGGTTGGGACACAGATACGCAGTATTTT	CASSLAGGWDTDTQYF
TRBV4-3	few	TRBD2	TRBJ2-7	17	TGCGCCAGCAGCCAGGGACTAGCGGGGGGCCCCTCCTACGAGCAGTACTTC	CASSQGLAGGPSYEQYF
TRBV5-1	few	NA	TRBJ2-5	15	TGCGCCAGCAGCTTGAACCCCACGTACCAAGAGACCCAGTACTTC	CASSLNPTYQETQYF
TRBV11-2	few	TRBD1	TRBJ2-7	16	TGTGCCAGCAGCACACAACGGACAGGGGGGGCCTACGAGCAGTACTTC	CASSTQRTGGAYEQYF
TRBV11-2	NA	NA	TRBJ2-6	15	TGTGCCAGCAGCCCAGACATGTCTGGGGCCAACGTCCTGACTTTC	CASSPDMSGANVLTF
TRBV24-1	few	NA	TRBJ2-7	12	TGTGCCACCAGTGATGGTAACTACGAGCAGTACTTC	CATSDGNYEQYF
TRBV20-1	few	NA	TRBJ2-1	10	TGCAGTGCTAAGGGAAATGAGCAGTTCTTC	CSAKGNEQFF
TRBV29-1	NA	NA	TRBJ2-5	11	TGCAGCGTCGTGGTTCAAGAGACCCAGTACTTC	CSVVVQETQYF
TRBV20-1	few	TRBD2	TRBJ2-1	13	TGCAGTGCCTGGACTAGCGGGAGCGATGAGCAGTTCTTC	CSAWTSGSDEQFF
TRBV29-1	NA	NA	TRBJ2-5	12	TGCAGCGTTTTGCCCGGGGAGGAGACCCAGTACTTC	CSVLPGEETQYF
TRBV6-2/TRBV6-3	NA	TRBD1	TRBJ2-7	20	TGTGCCAGCACCCTTCCCCCGGGACAGGGAAACCAGACCAGCTCCTACGAGCAGTACTTC	CASTLPPGQGNQTSSYEQYF
TRBV5-1	NA	NA	TRBJ2-2	17	TGCGCCAGCAGCTTGGAGGCGGGGCCCTTTGGCACCGGGGAGCTGTTTTTT	CASSLEAGPFGTGELFF
TRBV3-1	NA	TRBD2	TRBJ2-2	18	TGTGCCAGCAGCCAAGTCACTAGCGCCTATGCGAACACCGGGGAGCTGTTTTTT	CASSQVTSAYANTGELFF
TRBV9	many	TRBD2	TRBJ2-1	14	TGTGCCAGCAGCGTAGTCGCAGCGGGGGTTGAGCAGTTCTTC	CASSVVAAGVEQFF
TRBV29-1	few	TRBD2	TRBJ2-5	15	TGCAGCGTTGATAGCGGGAGGGCACCGGCCGGGACCCAGTACTTC	CSVDSGRAPAGTQYF
TRBV10-3	few	NA	TRBJ2-3	10	TGTGCCGTCAAAACTGATACGCAGTATTTT	CAVKTDTQYF
TRBV29-1	NA	NA	TRBJ2-3	15	TGCAGCGTTGAGGCGGCAGCGGGCAAGGCAGATACGCAGTATTTT	CSVEAAAGKADTQYF
TRBV28	NA	TRBD2	TRBJ2-5	16	TGTGCCAGCAGTTTATTCGGAGGGACTAGAGAAGAGACCCAGTACTTC	CASSLFGGTREETQYF
TRBV7-9	many	NA	TRBJ1-2	13	TGTGCCAGCAGCTTTAGGCGCCTGGGGGGCTACACCTTC	CASSFRRLGGYTF
TRBV11-2	NA	NA	TRBJ2-1	13	TGTGCCAGCAGCTTACCACAGTACAATGAGCAGTTCTTC	CASSLPQYNEQFF
TRBV12-3/TRBV12-4	few	TRBD2	TRBJ2-1	17	TGTGCCAGCAGAGGGACTAGCGGGCTGGACTCCTACAATGAGCAGTTCTTC	CASRGTSGLDSYNEQFF
TRBV7-2	NA	NA	TRBJ2-3	15	TGTGCCAGCAGCACCGGCCCCTATGTAGTCGATACGCAGTATTTT	CASSTGPYVVDTQYF
TRBV6-1	NA	TRBD1	TRBJ2-7	15	TGTGCCAGCAGTGAGGACAGGGGGAATTCCTACGAGCAGTACTTC	CASSEDRGNSYEQYF
TRBV28	NA	NA	TRBJ2-1	16	TGTGCCAGCAGACCTTCGAAGACAGGTTTCGTCAATGAGCAGTTCTTC	CASRPSKTGFVNEQFF
TRBV2	NA	TRBD2	TRBJ2-6	17	TGTGCCAGCAGTGGGCTAGCGGGATTCTCTGGGGCCAACGTCCTGACTTTC	CASSGLAGFSGANVLTF
TRBV7-9	NA	TRBD1	TRBJ1-2	15	TGTGCCAGCAGCTCCTCGGCGACAGGGAACTATGGCTACACCTTC	CASSSSATGNYGYTF
TRBV7-2	NA	NA	TRBJ2-7	15	TGTGCCAGCAGCTTAGCTAGCGGAGCCTTCTACGAGCAGTACTTC	CASSLASGAFYEQYF
TRBV19	NA	NA	TRBJ1-5	12	TGTGCCAGTAGTATATGGAATCAGCCCCAGCATTTT	CASSIWNQPQHF
TRBV27	few	NA	TRBJ1-5	17	TGTGCCAGCAGTTCGGAACGACTCCTCGGAGAACATCAGCCCCAGCATTTT	CASSSERLLGEHQPQHF
TRBV7-9	many	NA	TRBJ2-1	16	TGTGCCAGCAGCTTAGCTCCGACTAGATTTGGGGCTGAGCAGTTCTTC	CASSLAPTRFGAEQFF
TRBV5-1	few	NA	TRBJ2-3	14	TGCGCCAGCAGCCCCACGAGCCTGACAGATACGCAGTATTTT	CASSPTSLTDTQYF
TRBV13	few	NA	TRBJ2-3	13	TGTGCCAGCAGCTTAGAACGGTCAGATACGCAGTATTTT	CASSLERSDTQYF
TRBV11-2	NA	NA	TRBJ2-1	15	TGTGCCAGCAGCTCGCTGGGGGGCGTCATTCTTGAGCAGTTCTTC	CASSSLGGVILEQFF